Each of the 13 T cell receptor beta chains below was sequenced from the same sample in a study of blood T cell repertoires in COVID-19. Sequencing used immunoSEQ multiplex PCR; TCRdb keeps in-frame clones, though not all of them. Found here are about 100,000 clones, 80% to 90% of them singletons; the top ten hold around 10%. Sequencing was performed on peripheral blood. Receptors originate from a woman between 25 and 40 years old with acute or convalescent COVID-19.

The chain recombines TRBV6-6 with TRBJ1-1, with a possible D match to TRBD1 (5 bases). This CDR3 has 15 residues. Trimming pared 7 bases from V and 2 bases from J, leaving 17 bases between. Germline-derived CDR1 and CDR2 are MNHNY and SVGAGI (reference sequence). CDR3 loop: CASIQEWGYNTEAFF. CDR3 nucleotide sequence: TGTGCCAGCATACAGGAGTGGGGATATAACACTGAAGCTTTCTTT.

The rearrangement links TRBV3-1 (or the pseudogene TRBV3-2) to TRBJ1-5; D remains unclear. This CDR3 has 13 amino acids. V shed 6 bases and J shed 3 bases, with 9 bases lying between them. Germline loops: CDR1 LGHDT, CDR2 YNNKEL (reference sequence). The CDR3 coding sequence is TGTGCCAGCAGTACAACCCCCAATCAGCCCCAGCATTTT. Its protein is CASSTTPNQPQHF.

The chain couples TRBV2 to TRBJ2-1; D not resolved. Germline CDR1 and CDR2: SNHLY and FYNNEI. The CDR3 covers 11 residues. Trimming left V 8 bases short and J 3 bases short, with 5 bases between. CDR3 amino acids: CASLYYNEQFF. The CDR3 region has the DNA TGTGCCAGCCTGTACTACAATGAGCAGTTCTTC.

V and J are TRBV5-1 and TRBJ2-1; 9 positions agree with TRBD2. V was clipped by 1 base and J by 7 bases; unmatched bases: 6. The CDR3 length is 15 residues. From germline, CDR1 is SGHRS and CDR2 YFSETQ. DNA for the CDR3: TGCGCCAGCAGCTTGAGAGGCGGGGGGGCGAATGAGCAGTTCTTC. Amino acids: CASSLRGGGANEQFF.

J is TRBJ2-7 and V is TRBV5-4, with D possibly TRBD1 on 6 matching bases. The length of the CDR3 is 15 residues. Germline values: CDR1 SGHNT, CDR2 YYREEE (reference sequence). V was pared by 4 bases and J by 6 bases, with 20 bases between. The CDR3 here is CASSHPGQIPSEQYF. For the CDR3, the DNA is TGTGCCAGCAGCCACCCAGGACAGATCCCCTCCGAGCAGTACTTC.

The chain joins TRBV27 to TRBJ1-5; 8 bases line up with TRBD1. V was pared by 7 bases and J by 4 bases, with 6 bases of the junction left unmatched. The V gene's germline CDR1 is MNHEY and CDR2 SMNVEV (reference sequence). This CDR3 has 14 residues. Written as DNA, the CDR3 is TGTGCCAGCACCCCGGACAGGGCGAATCAGCCCCAGCATTTT. The encoded protein is CASTPDRANQPQHF.

The CDR3 spells CAISAWTGEEQYF. Written as DNA, the CDR3 is TGTGCCATCAGTGCTTGGACAGGGGAAGAGCAGTACTTC. The chain has TRBV10-3 and TRBJ2-7; 9 bases line up with TRBD1. The junction had 5 bases not matched to a gene; V was cut back by 4 bases and J by 7 bases. CDR1 ENHRY and CDR2 SYGVKD come from the germline V gene. CDR3 length equals 13 residues.

This chain links TRBV5-1 with TRBJ1-4; possible D gene TRBD1, 5 bases. Germline V CDR1 and CDR2: SGHRS, YFSETQ. Trimming took 0 bases from V and 7 from J, leaving 10 bases between them. This CDR3 is 14 amino acids long. The DNA for the CDR3 is TGCGCCAGCAGCTTGGAGGGGAGGGGTGAAAAACTGTTTTTT. Encoded protein: CASSLEGRGEKLFF. The whole variable domain, remainder taken from reference TRBV5-1 and TRBJ1-4, is KAGVTQTPRYLIKTRGQQVTLSCSPISGHRSVSWYQQTPGQGLQFLFEYFSETQRNKGNFPGRFSGRQFSNSRSEMNVSTLELGDSALYLCASSLEGRGEKLFFGSGTQLSVL.

The CDR3 protein is CASSYDRANYGYTF. CDR3 in DNA: TGCGCCAGCAGCTATGACAGGGCTAACTATGGCTACACCTTC. This chain uses TRBV5-1 with TRBJ1-2; 7 nucleotides line up with TRBD1. The trim removed 3 bases at V and 0 bases at J, leaving 2 bases unmatched. The CDR3 is made up of 14 amino acids. The V gene's germline CDR1 is SGHRS and CDR2 YFSETQ.

This rearrangement joins TRBV5-1 to TRBJ1-5, with 8 nucleotides matching TRBD1. CDR1 and CDR2 from the germline V gene are SGHRS and YFSETQ. V was pared by 0 bases and J by 4 bases, with 3 bases of the junction left unmatched. This CDR3 has 15 amino acids. In nucleotides, the CDR3 is TGCGCCAGCAGCTTGGAGACAGGGGAAAATCAGCCCCAGCATTTT. Its translation: CASSLETGENQPQHF.

The chain joins TRBV7-9 to TRBJ1-4; 8 nucleotides line up with TRBD1. V lost 4 bases and J lost 5; bases outside the gene matches: 3. The germline V gene encodes CDR1 SEHNR and CDR2 FQNEAQ (reference sequence). This CDR3 has 14 residues. The CDR3 coding sequence is TGTGCCAGCAGCTCCAGGGGGCTCAATGAAAAACTGTTTTTT. Its translation: CASSSRGLNEKLFF.

The J gene is TRBJ1-1, the V gene TRBV28; TRBD1 matches at 8 bases. Germline V gene data show CDR1 as MDHEN and CDR2 as SYDVKM. CDR3 length: 14 amino acids. V was clipped by 4 bases and J by 6 bases; unmatched bases: 7. The CDR3 sequence is CASSWSRGLAEAFF. CDR3 in DNA: TGTGCCAGCAGTTGGAGCAGGGGGCTAGCTGAAGCTTTCTTT.

J is TRBJ2-2 and V is TRBV27, with unresolved D. The CDR3 contains 14 residues. Germline V lookup: CDR1 MNHEY, CDR2 SMNVEV (reference sequence). V lost 1 base and J lost 5, with 8 bases in between. The CDR3, as DNA: TGTGCCAGCAGTTTATTTGGAGTAACCGGGGAGCTGTTTTTT. As protein: CASSLFGVTGELFF.